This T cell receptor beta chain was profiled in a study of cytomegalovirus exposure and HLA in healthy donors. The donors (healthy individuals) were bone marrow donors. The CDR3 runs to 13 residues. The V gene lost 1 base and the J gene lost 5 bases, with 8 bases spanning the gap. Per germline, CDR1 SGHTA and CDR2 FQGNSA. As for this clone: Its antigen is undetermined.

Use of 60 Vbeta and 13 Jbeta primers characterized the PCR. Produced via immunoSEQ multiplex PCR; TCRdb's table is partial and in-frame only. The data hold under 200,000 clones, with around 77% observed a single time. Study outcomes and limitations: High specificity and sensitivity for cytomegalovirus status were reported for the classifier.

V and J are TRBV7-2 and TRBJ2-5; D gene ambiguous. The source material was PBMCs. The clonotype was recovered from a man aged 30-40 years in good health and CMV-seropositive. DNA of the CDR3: TGTGCCAGCAGCTTAGGTTCGTCGGAGACCCAGTACTTC. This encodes CASSLGSSETQYF.